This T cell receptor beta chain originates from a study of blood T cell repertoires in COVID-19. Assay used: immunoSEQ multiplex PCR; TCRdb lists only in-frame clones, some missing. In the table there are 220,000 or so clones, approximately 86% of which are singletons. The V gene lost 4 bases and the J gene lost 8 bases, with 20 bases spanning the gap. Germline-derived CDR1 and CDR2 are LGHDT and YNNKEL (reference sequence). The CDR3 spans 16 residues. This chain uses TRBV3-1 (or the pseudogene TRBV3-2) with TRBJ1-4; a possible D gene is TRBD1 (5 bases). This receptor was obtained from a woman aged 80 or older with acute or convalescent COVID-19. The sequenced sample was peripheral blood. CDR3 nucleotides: TGTGCCAGCAGCCTGAGAAGTCTAGGGGTTAGGGAAAAACTGTTTTTT. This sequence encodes CASSLRSLGVREKLFF.